What follows are 20 T cell receptor beta chains derived from one specimen sequenced in a study of shared clonotypes between healthy human individuals. Data came from immunoSEQ multiplex PCR; TCRdb stores just in-frame clones and leaves some out. Among some 2.1 million clones listed, around 95% were seen once. Sequences were obtained from naive CD4+ T cells sorted from blood. The subset was: CD45RA+ positively selected. The receptor source for this set is a man younger than 35 in good health.

This clone was counted once. The V call is TRBV7-2, the J call TRBJ2-3; D gene unclear. CDR1 and CDR2 from the germline V gene are SGHTA and FQGNSA. The ends were cut back, 5 bases at V and 3 bases at J, with 15 bases in the middle. This CDR3 contains 15 residues. The CDR3 is CASSHYYSSTDTQYF. CDR3 nucleotides: TGTGCCAGCAGCCATTACTATTCAAGTACAGATACGCAGTATTTT. The whole variable domain, remainder taken from reference TRBV7-2 and TRBJ2-3, is GAGVSQSPSNKVTEKGKDVELRCDPISGHTALYWYRQSLGQGLEFLIYFQGNSAPDKSGLPSDRFSAERTGGSVSTLTIQRTQQEDSAVYLCASSHYYSSTDTQYFGPGTRLTVL.

The V gene is TRBV28, the J gene TRBJ1-6; TRBD1 matches at 9 bases. This CDR3 is 15 amino acids long. V shed 4 bases and J 7 bases; nucleotides not matched to a gene: 5. Germline V gene data show CDR1 as MDHEN and CDR2 as SYDVKM. The CDR3 loop reads CASSSSGTGNSPLHF. In DNA form, the CDR3 reads TGTGCCAGCAGTTCGTCCGGGACAGGGAATTCACCCCTCCACTTT.

This chain joins TRBV21-1 and TRBJ2-7; no DNA check was done on the table's D call, TRBD2. TRBV21-1 is noted as a pseudogene. The CDR3 extends over 14 amino acids. For the CDR3, the DNA is TGTGCCAGCAGCAAATGTTGCGCCCACTACGAGCAGTACTTC. Its translation is CASSKCCAHYEQYF.

This clone was detected only once. This chain connects TRBV30 to TRBJ1-2; D not resolved. CDR1 and CDR2 from the germline V gene are GTSNPN and SVGIG (reference sequence). The V end lost 0 bases, the J end lost 4 bases, and 12 bases lay between the germline ends. The CDR3 runs 14 residues. The CDR3 sequence is CAWSVSGEVYGYTF. CDR3 DNA: TGTGCCTGGAGTGTCTCAGGAGAAGTCTATGGCTACACCTTC. The variable domain in full, with the rest retrieved from reference TRBV30 and TRBJ1-2, is SQTIHQWPATLVQPVGSPLSLECTVEGTSNPNLYWYRQAAGRGLQLLFYSVGIGQISSEVPQNLSASRPQDRQFILSSKKLLLSDSGFYLCAWSVSGEVYGYTFGSGTRLTVV.

The V gene is TRBV6-6, the J gene TRBJ2-7; 9 bases align to TRBD2. The CDR3 runs 16 residues. V lost 2 bases, J lost 4 bases, and 9 bases stayed unmatched. The V gene's germline CDR1 is MNHNY and CDR2 SVGAGI (reference sequence). The CDR3 protein is CASSYLLREGGYEQYF. DNA for the CDR3: TGTGCCAGCAGTTACCTTCTGCGGGAGGGCGGATACGAGCAGTACTTC.

The chain couples TRBV6-5 to TRBJ2-7; 8 bases are a match to TRBD2. The germline gives CDR1 MNHEY, CDR2 SVGAGI. This CDR3 contains 15 residues. V lost 8 bases, J lost 2 bases, and 11 bases stayed unmatched. Here the CDR3 reads CASAIVSGKPYEQYF. DNA for the CDR3: TGTGCCAGCGCTATTGTTAGCGGGAAGCCCTACGAGCAGTACTTC.

On this clone itself: Other DNA sequences in this specimen translate into the identical CDR3. The gene calls are TRBV4-3 and TRBJ1-5, with unresolved D. The CDR3 extends over 14 amino acids. The V end was cut by 0 bases, the J end by 4 bases, with 7 bases between. Germline CDR1 reads LGHNA; CDR2 reads YSLEER. CDR3 in DNA: TGCGCCAGCAGCCAAGAGGTAGGGAATCAGCCCCAGCATTTT. Encoded protein: CASSQEVGNQPQHF.

J is TRBJ2-1 and V is TRBV9; TRBD2 aligns across 13 bases. CDR1 is SGDLS and CDR2 is YYNGEE in the germline V gene. This CDR3 has 17 amino acids. The V and J ends lost 0 bases and 3 bases, in that order; junction bases with no gene match: 3. In nucleotides, the CDR3 is TGTGCCAGCAGCGTAGGGACTAGCGGGGGTTACTACAATGAGCAGTTCTTC. It yields the protein CASSVGTSGGYYNEQFF.

A word on this clone: This same CDR3 is encoded by further DNA sequences in the sample. V gene TRBV6-1 combines with J gene TRBJ2-7; possibly TRBD2 for D (6 bases). The CDR3 length is 11 residues. Germline CDR1 MNHNS, CDR2 SASEGT. V shed 7 bases and J shed 6 bases, with 10 bases lying between them. CDR3 residues: CASMGGLEQYF. The CDR3 nucleotides are TGTGCCAGCATGGGGGGTCTCGAGCAGTACTTC.

This rearrangement joins TRBV18 to TRBJ2-2; 8 bases are shared with TRBD1. CDR3 length: 16 amino acids. In germline, CDR1 is KGHSH, CDR2 LQKENI. V gave up 0 bases and J gave up 0 bases; unmatched junction bases: 0. Here the CDR3 reads CASSPPDRANTGELFF. As DNA, the CDR3 is TGTGCCAGCTCACCACCGGACAGGGCGAACACCGGGGAGCTGTTTTTT.

The gene calls are TRBV6-1 and TRBJ2-1, with 11 nucleotides matching TRBD1. J gave up 3 bases and V 2 bases, and 3 bases lay outside the gene matches. There are 16 residues in the CDR3. CDR1 and CDR2 from the germline V gene are MNHNS and SASEGT. CDR3 in amino acids: CASSEFGTGGYNEQFF. For the CDR3, the DNA is TGTGCCAGCAGTGAATTTGGGACAGGGGGCTACAATGAGCAGTTCTTC.

The chain couples TRBV25-1 to TRBJ1-5; 7 bases align to TRBD1. V gave up 10 bases and J gave up 7 bases; unmatched junction bases: 10. This CDR3 has 13 residues. From germline, CDR1 is MGHDK and CDR2 SYGVNS. CDR3 DNA: TGTGCCAAGACAGGGTTTGTAAGACAGCCCCAGCATTTT. Amino acids: CAKTGFVRQPQHF. Filled out from reference TRBV25-1 and TRBJ1-5, the complete variable domain reads EADIYQTPRYLVIGTGKKITLECSQTMGHDKMYWYQQDPGMELHLIHYSYGVNSTEKGDLSSESTVSRIRTEHFPLTLESARPSHTSQYLCAKTGFVRQPQHFGDGTRLSIL.

Turning to this clone: The sample contains more than one DNA sequence encoding this CDR3. The V and J genes are TRBV10-3 and TRBJ1-5; unclear D gene. V was shortened by 0 bases and J by 3 bases, with 9 bases between the two germline ends. CDR1 is ENHRY and CDR2 is SYGVKD in the germline V gene. This CDR3 region has 15 residues. Here the CDR3 reads CAISESGGLNQPQHF. The CDR3 DNA follows: TGTGCCATCAGTGAGTCCGGCGGGCTCAATCAGCCCCAGCATTTT.

J is TRBJ1-5 and V is TRBV28; 9 bases map to TRBD1. Germline lookup yields CDR1 MDHEN and CDR2 SYDVKM. The V segment lost 6 bases and the J segment 6 bases; nucleotides outside the gene matches: 6. This CDR3 region has 14 residues. The CDR3 sequence is CASSTQGAVQPQHF. In DNA, the CDR3 is TGTGCCAGCAGCACACAGGGGGCAGTTCAGCCCCAGCATTTT.

The chain uses TRBV6-1 and TRBJ1-1, with 9 nucleotides matching TRBD1. Germline CDR1 MNHNS, CDR2 SASEGT. V was pared by 6 bases and J by 2 bases, with 7 bases of the junction left unmatched. The CDR3 is 15 residues long. In nucleotides, the CDR3 is TGTGCCAGCAGGACAGGGGGTCTCCTAAACACTGAAGCTTTCTTT. It is translated as CASRTGGLLNTEAFF.

The V gene is TRBV19, the J gene TRBJ2-1; 15 bases line up with TRBD2. V shed 3 bases, J shed 4 bases, and the junction held 10 bases outside the gene matches. Germline assignment: CDR1 LNHDA and CDR2 SQIVND (reference sequence). The CDR3 extends over 19 amino acids. For the CDR3, the DNA is TGTGCCAGTAGTATTCTTCGGACTAGCGGGAGGGCCGGGTACAATGAGCAGTTCTTC. It yields the protein CASSILRTSGRAGYNEQFF. Using reference TRBV19 and TRBJ2-1 for the parts outside the CDR3, the full variable domain is DGGITQSPKYLFRKEGQNVTLSCEQNLNHDAMYWYRQDPGQGLRLIYYSQIVNDFQKGDIAEGYSVSREKKESFPLTVTSAQKNPTAFYLCASSILRTSGRAGYNEQFFGPGTRLTVL.

With regard to this clone: Other DNA sequences in this sample translate to the same CDR3. The rearrangement links TRBV6-6 to TRBJ2-5, with D perhaps assigned TRBD1 or TRBD2 (5 bases each). The CDR3 has 12 amino acids. The V end lost 2 bases, the J end lost 5 bases, and 6 bases lay between the germline ends. Germline V CDR1 and CDR2: MNHNY, SVGAGI (reference sequence). The CDR3 nucleotides read TGTGCCAGCAGTTACGGGGGTGAGACCCAGTACTTC. Translated, it gives CASSYGGETQYF.

This chain joins TRBV19 and TRBJ1-2; tentative D call: TRBD1 (6 bases). With 3 bases removed from V and 2 bases from J, the gap between germline ends came to 10 bases. This CDR3 is built from 14 residues. In germline, CDR1 is LNHDA, CDR2 SQIVND (reference sequence). The CDR3 loop reads CASSMGTLNYGYTF. The CDR3 region has the DNA TGTGCCAGTAGTATGGGGACACTGAACTATGGCTACACCTTC.

This clone was observed at least ten times. J is TRBJ1-2 and V is TRBV18, with a weak D call TRBD1 (5 bases). V lost 0 bases to trimming and J lost 6 bases, with 17 bases between them. Germline V gene lookup returns CDR1 KGHSH and CDR2 LQKENI. There are 16 residues in the CDR3. CDR3 nucleotides: TGTGCCAGCTCACCACCGGGGCTTCAAAAGGGGAATGGCTACACCTTC. This codes for CASSPPGLQKGNGYTF.

The chain links TRBV10-3 to TRBJ1-1; D ambiguous. This CDR3 has 11 residues. Germline V gives CDR1 ENHRY, CDR2 SYGVKD. V lost 8 bases, J lost 1 base, and 5 bases lay in between. The chain's CDR3 is CAIYKNTEAFF. The CDR3, as DNA: TGTGCCATCTATAAGAACACTGAAGCTTTCTTT.